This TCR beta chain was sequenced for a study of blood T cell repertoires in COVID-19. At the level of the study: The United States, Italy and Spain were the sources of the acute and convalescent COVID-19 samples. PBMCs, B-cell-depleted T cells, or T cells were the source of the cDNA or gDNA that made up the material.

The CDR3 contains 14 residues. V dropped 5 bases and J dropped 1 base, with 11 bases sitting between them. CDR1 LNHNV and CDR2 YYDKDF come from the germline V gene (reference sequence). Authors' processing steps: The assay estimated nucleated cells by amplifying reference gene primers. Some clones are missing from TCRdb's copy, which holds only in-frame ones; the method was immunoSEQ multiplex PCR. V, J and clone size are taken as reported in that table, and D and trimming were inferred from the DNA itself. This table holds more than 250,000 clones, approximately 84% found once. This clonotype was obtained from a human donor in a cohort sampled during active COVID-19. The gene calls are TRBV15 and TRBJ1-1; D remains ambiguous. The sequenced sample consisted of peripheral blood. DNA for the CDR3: TGTGCCACCAGCGGGCGGGTGGGGAACACTGAAGCTTTCTTT. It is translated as CATSGRVGNTEAFF.